Listed below are T cell receptor beta chains from one sample, sequenced in a study of cytomegalovirus exposure and HLA in healthy donors. Data came from immunoSEQ multiplex PCR; TCRdb stores just in-frame clones and leaves some out. The sample contains about 100,000 clones, 76% of which appear only once. Sequencing input: PBMCs. Receptors were obtained from a woman aged 18 to 35 in good health and CMV-seropositive. The CDR3 runs from the conserved cysteine through the conserved F or W. Fields, in order: J gene, D gene, V gene, clone size, CDR3 DNA, CDR3 protein. The D gene is left open where the match is weak. A clone size is listed for some rows: how often the clone was seen (once, few, many), or a class if it is expanded.

TRBJ2-5,TRBD2,TRBV28,.,TGTGCCAGCAGACGTTTGGCTAGCGGGGGGACCCAGTACTTC,CASRRLASGGTQYF
TRBJ2-3,.,TRBV6-6,.,TGTGCCAGCAGTCGTGACAGAGAGGTTCGGGCAGATACGCAGTATTTT,CASSRDREVRADTQYF
TRBJ2-2,TRBD2,TRBV9,.,TGTGCCAGCAGCGTCGCCACTAGCGGATTGAACACCGGGGAGCTGTTTTTT,CASSVATSGLNTGELFF
TRBJ2-7,TRBD2,TRBV6-6,.,TGTGCCAGCAGCCTAGCGGGATTCCTATCCTACGAGCAGTACTTC,CASSLAGFLSYEQYF
TRBJ2-2,.,TRBV5-1,.,TGCGCCAGCAGCTTCCCGGACAGGAACACCGGGGAGCTGTTTTTT,CASSFPDRNTGELFF
TRBJ2-3,TRBD2,TRBV5-1,once,TGCGCCAGCAGCGTACTAGCGGGAGTCGCAGATACGCAGTATTTT,CASSVLAGVADTQYF
TRBJ2-7,.,TRBV30,.,TGTGCCTGGAGTATGGGACAAGGCTACGAGCAGTACTTC,CAWSMGQGYEQYF
TRBJ1-2,.,TRBV6-1,few,TGTGCCAGCAGTGAAGGGGGGGTTAACTATGGCTACACCTTC,CASSEGGVNYGYTF
TRBJ1-6,.,TRBV5-5,few,TGTGCCAGCAGCCGCCTGGGGGGGGATTCACCCCTCCACTTT,CASSRLGGDSPLHF
TRBJ1-5,.,TRBV27,.,TGTGCCAGCAGCCCGGGGGGGGTGCAGCCCCAGCATTTT,CASSPGGVQPQHF
TRBJ2-5,.,TRBV18,.,TGTGCCAGCTCACCCAAAGCGTTACAAGAGACCCAGTACTTC,CASSPKALQETQYF
TRBJ2-2,.,TRBV10-1,.,TGCGCCAGCAGTGGAGCCGGGGAGCTGTTTTTT,CASSGAGELFF
TRBJ2-1,TRBD1,TRBV7-6,.,TGTGCCAACAGCCTGGGACAGGGCGACTACAATGAGCAGTTCTTC,CANSLGQGDYNEQFF
TRBJ2-1,TRBD2,TRBV7-3,few,TGTGCCAGCAGCCCCACTAGCGGGAGCCTCAATGAGCAGTTCTTC,CASSPTSGSLNEQFF
TRBJ1-6,.,TRBV6-5,.,TGTGCCAGCAGTTACGAGGTCGGTAATTCACCCCTCCACTTT,CASSYEVGNSPLHF
TRBJ1-3,.,TRBV29-1,.,TGCAGCGTTGAAGATCAGGGGACCTCTGGAAACACCATATATTTT,CSVEDQGTSGNTIYF
TRBJ2-5,.,TRBV20-1,few,TGCAGTGCTAGCCCACAAGAGACCCAGTACTTC,CSASPQETQYF
TRBJ1-1,.,TRBV7-9,.,TGTGCCAGCAGCATAAGACACCAGAACACTGAAGCTTTCTTT,CASSIRHQNTEAFF
TRBJ2-7,TRBD1,TRBV29-1,once,TGCAGCGTTGCCGGGACAGGGCGGTTGTCCTACGAGCAGTACTTC,CSVAGTGRLSYEQYF
TRBJ1-3,.,TRBV11-3,.,TGTGCCCGAAGTAGGGAGGGCCCGATCTCTGGAAACACCATATATTTT,CARSREGPISGNTIYF
TRBJ1-2,TRBD1,TRBV29-1,.,TGCAGCGGGGAGGACAGGGGCGGCTACACCTTC,CSGEDRGGYTF
TRBJ2-7,.,TRBV29-1,.,TGCAGCGTTGTTCTCGGGGGACCATCCTACGAGCAGTACTTC,CSVVLGGPSYEQYF